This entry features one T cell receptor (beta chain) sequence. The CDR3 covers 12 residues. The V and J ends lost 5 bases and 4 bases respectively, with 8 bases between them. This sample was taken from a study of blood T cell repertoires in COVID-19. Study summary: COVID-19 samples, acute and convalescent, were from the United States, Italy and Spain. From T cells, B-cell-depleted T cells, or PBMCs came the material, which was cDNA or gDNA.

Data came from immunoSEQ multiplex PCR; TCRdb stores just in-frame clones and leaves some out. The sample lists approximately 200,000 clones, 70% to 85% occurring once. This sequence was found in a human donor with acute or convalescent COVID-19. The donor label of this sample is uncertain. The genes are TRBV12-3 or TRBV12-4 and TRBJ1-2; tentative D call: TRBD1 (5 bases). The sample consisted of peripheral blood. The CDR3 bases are TGTGCCAGCAGTGCAGGGATCTATGGCTACACCTTC. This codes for CASSAGIYGYTF.